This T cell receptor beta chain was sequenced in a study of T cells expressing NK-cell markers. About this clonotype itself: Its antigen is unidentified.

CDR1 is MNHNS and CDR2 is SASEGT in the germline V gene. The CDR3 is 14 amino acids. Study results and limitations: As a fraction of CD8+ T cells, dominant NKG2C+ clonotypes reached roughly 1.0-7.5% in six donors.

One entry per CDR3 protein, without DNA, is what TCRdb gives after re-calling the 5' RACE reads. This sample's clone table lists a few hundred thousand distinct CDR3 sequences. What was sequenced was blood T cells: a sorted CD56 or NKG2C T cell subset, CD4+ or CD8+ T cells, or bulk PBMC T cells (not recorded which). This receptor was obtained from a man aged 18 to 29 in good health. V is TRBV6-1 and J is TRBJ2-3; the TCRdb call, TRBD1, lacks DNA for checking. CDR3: CASREPGTVFSQYF.